This TCR beta chain stems from a study of patients and donors after allogeneic stem cell transplantation. MiXCR, applied by TCRdb to the RT-PCR reads, yields one record per CDR3 protein. The data show about 160,000 distinct CDR3 sequences, approximately 24% seen once. J gave up 2 bases and V 4 bases, and 6 bases lay outside the gene matches. CDR1 SGHDT and CDR2 YYEEEE come from the germline V gene. There are 15 residues in the CDR3. The origin of this receptor is a human donor who was either an allogeneic HSCT recipient or a stem cell or donor lymphocyte infusion donor (not recorded which). It is not recorded whose cells these are; they may come from a transplant donor. The chain links TRBV5-6 to TRBJ2-5; TRBD2 matches at 9 bases. Material: blood, either unsorted or a sorted T cell fraction (not recorded which). The CDR3 coding sequence is TGTGCCAGCAGCACCAACAGCGGGGGGCAAGAGACCCAGTACTTC. It yields the protein CASSTNSGGQETQYF. The variable domain in full, completed from reference TRBV5-6 and TRBJ2-5, reads DAGVTQSPTHLIKTRGQQVTLRCSPKSGHDTVSWYQQALGQGPQFIFQYYEEEERQRGNFPDRFSGHQFPNYSSELNVNALLLGDSALYLCASSTNSGGQETQYFGPGTRLLVL.